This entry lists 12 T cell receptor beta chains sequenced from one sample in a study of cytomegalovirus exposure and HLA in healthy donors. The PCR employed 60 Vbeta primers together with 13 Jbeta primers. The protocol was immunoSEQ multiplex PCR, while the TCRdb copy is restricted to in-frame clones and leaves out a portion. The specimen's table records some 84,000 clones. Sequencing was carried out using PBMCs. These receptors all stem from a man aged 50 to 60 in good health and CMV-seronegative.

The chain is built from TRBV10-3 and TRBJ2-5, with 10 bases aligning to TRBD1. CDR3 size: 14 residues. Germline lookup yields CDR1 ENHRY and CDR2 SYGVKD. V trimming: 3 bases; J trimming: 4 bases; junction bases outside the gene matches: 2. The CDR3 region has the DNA TGTGCCATCAGTGACCGGGACAGGGGAGAGACCCAGTACTTC. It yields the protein CAISDRDRGETQYF.

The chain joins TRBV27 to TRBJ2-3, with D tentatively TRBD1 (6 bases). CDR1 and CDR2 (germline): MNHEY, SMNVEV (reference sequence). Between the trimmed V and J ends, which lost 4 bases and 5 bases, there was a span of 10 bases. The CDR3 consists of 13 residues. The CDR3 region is CASSSGTKDTQYF. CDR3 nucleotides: TGTGCCAGCAGTTCCGGGACAAAAGATACGCAGTATTTT.

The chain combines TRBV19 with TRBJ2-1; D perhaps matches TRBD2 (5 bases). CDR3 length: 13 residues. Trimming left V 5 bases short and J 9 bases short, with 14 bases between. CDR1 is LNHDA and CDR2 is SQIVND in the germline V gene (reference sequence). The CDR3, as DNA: TGTGCCAGTAGTTTTGGACTTTCGGTTGAGCAGTTCTTC. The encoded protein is CASSFGLSVEQFF.

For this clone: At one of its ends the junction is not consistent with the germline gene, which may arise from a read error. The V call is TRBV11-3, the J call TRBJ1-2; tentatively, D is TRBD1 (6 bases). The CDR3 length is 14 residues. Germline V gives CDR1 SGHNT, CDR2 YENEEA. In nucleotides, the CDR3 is TGTGCCAGCAGCCTAGAACAGGGAAACTATGGCTACACCTTC. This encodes CASSLEQGNYGYTF.

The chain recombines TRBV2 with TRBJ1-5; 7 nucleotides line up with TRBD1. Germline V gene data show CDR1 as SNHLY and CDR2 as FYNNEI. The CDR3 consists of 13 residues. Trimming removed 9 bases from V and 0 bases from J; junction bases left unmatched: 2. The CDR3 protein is CASQGDSNQPQHF. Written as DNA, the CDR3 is TGTGCCAGTCAGGGGGATAGCAATCAGCCCCAGCATTTT.

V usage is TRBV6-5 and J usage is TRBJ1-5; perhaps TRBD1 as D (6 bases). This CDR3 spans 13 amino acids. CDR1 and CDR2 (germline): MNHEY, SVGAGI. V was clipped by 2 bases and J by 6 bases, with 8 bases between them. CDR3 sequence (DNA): TGTGCCAGCAGTTACATCAGGGGTCAGCCCCAGCATTTT. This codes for CASSYIRGQPQHF.

Here the CDR3 DNA reads TGTGCCAGCAGTTATGATGGACAGGCCCGTTGGACTGAAGCTTTCTTT. Residues: CASSYDGQARWTEAFF. This sequence joins TRBV6-5 and TRBJ1-1; TRBD1 aligns across 7 bases. This CDR3 has 16 amino acids. CDR1 and CDR2 (germline): MNHEY, SVGAGI. V lost 3 bases to trimming and J lost 5 bases; unmatched junction nucleotides: 12.

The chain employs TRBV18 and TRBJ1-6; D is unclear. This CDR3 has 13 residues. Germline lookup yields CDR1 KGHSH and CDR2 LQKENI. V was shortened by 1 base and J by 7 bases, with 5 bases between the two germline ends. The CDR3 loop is CASSPQENSPLHF. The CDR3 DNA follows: TGTGCCAGCTCACCACAGGAGAATTCACCCCTCCACTTT.

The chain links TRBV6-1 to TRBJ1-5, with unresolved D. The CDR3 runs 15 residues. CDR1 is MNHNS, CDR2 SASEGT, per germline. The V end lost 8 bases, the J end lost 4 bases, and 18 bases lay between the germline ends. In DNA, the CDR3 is TGTGCCAGCCGGGAGGGTTTCTTCGGGAATCAGCCCCAGCATTTT. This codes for CASREGFFGNQPQHF.

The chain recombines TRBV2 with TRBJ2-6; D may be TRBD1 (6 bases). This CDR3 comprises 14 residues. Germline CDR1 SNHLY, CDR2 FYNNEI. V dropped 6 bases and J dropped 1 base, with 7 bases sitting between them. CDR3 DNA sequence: TGTGCCAGCAGACAGGGATCTGGGGCCAACGTCCTGACTTTC. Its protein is CASRQGSGANVLTF. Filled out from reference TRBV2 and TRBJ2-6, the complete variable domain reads EPEVTQTPSHQVTQMGQEVILRCVPISNHLYFYWYRQILGQKVEFLVSFYNNEISEKSEIFDDQFSVERPDGSNFTLKIRSTKLEDSAMYFCASRQGSGANVLTFGAGSRLTVL.

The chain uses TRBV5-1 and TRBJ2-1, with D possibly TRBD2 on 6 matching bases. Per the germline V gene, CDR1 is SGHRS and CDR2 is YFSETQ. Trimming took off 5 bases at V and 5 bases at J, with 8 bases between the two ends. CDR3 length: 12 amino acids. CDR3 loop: CASRGLHNEQFF. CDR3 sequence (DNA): TGCGCCAGCAGGGGACTCCACAATGAGCAGTTCTTC.

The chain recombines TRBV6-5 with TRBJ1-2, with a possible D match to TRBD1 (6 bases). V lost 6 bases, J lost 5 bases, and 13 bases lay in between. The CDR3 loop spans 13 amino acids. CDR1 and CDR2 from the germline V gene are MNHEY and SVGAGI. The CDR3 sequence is CASRPDRTYGYTF. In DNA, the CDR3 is TGTGCCAGCAGGCCCGACAGGACATATGGCTACACCTTC.